This TCR beta chain was observed in a study of human T cells and chemical hapten exposure. The wider study: Yields of TCR per sample differed, chiefly owing to small differences in pooled library volume.

Total RNA was extracted from unfractionated whole blood. The CDR3 covers 14 residues. Trimming cost V 0 bases and J 4 bases, with 12 bases left between them. Germline CDR1 reads DFQATT; CDR2 reads SNEGSKA (reference sequence). Each CDR3 protein is one row after TCRdb ran MiXCR on the 5' RACE reads. This sample carries some 150,000 distinct CDR3 sequences, around 4.1% of them seen once, and the ten largest clones take over 1.1%. The sample holds many counts of this clonotype. The sequence derives from a female donor in good health. This chain links TRBV20-1 with TRBJ2-5, with D perhaps matching TRBD1 (6 bases). CDR3 DNA: TGCAGTGCTAGAGATGGCAGGGGCGTAGAGACCCAGTACTTC. It codes for CSARDGRGVETQYF.